The 24 T cell receptor beta chains below were found in one sample sequenced in a study of cytomegalovirus exposure and HLA in healthy donors. PCR involved 60 Vbeta and 13 Jbeta primers. The repertoire was sequenced with immunoSEQ multiplex PCR; TCRdb's copy has only in-frame clones and lacks some. The sample lists about 200,000 clones; around 82% were seen once. The sequenced sample was PBMCs. The receptors stem from a man between 40 and 49 years old in good health and CMV-seropositive.

The chain employs TRBV6-6 and TRBJ2-3; 8 positions match TRBD2. The germline CDR1 and CDR2 sequences are MNHNY and SVGAGI (reference sequence). The V segment lost 5 bases and the J segment 1 base; nucleotides outside the gene matches: 5. CDR3 length equals 15 residues. CDR3 amino acids: CASSKLAVGTDTQYF. CDR3 coding DNA: TGTGCCAGCAGTAAACTAGCGGTTGGCACAGATACGCAGTATTTT.

The rearrangement joins TRBV11-3 to TRBJ2-1, with a tentative D call TRBD2 (6 bases). The CDR3 sequence is 13 residues long. Trimming took 6 bases from V and 4 from J, leaving 10 bases between them. Germline CDR1 and CDR2: SGHNT and YENEEA. CDR3 nucleotides: TGTGCCAGCAGTGAGGCGGGATACAATGAGCAGTTCTTC. Its protein is CASSEAGYNEQFF.

The V and J genes are TRBV29-1 and TRBJ1-2; D perhaps matches TRBD1 (6 bases). V was trimmed by 6 bases and J by 8 bases, leaving 16 bases between them. This CDR3 comprises 12 residues. Looked up from germline, CDR1 is SQVTM and CDR2 is ANQGSEA. The CDR3 region is CSVATGRDGYTF. The CDR3 coding sequence is TGCAGCGTCGCGACAGGTCGGGACGGCTACACCTTC.

Here the CDR3 reads CSVSFVYEQYF. CDR3 in DNA: TGCAGCGTTTCTTTTGTGTACGAGCAGTACTTC. V gene TRBV29-1 combines with J gene TRBJ2-7; D is undetermined. The CDR3 consists of 11 residues. The V gene lost 5 bases and the J gene lost 4 bases, with 9 bases spanning the gap. Germline V gene sequence: CDR1 SQVTM, CDR2 ANQGSEA.

This clone has a handful of counts. The chain joins TRBV18 to TRBJ2-3, with 8 bases that match TRBD2. The germline V gene has CDR1 KGHSH and CDR2 LQKENI. The V and J ends lost 0 bases and 0 bases, in that order; junction bases with no gene match: 26. This CDR3 has 24 residues. CDR3 amino acids: CASSPPRCAPRTSPTTRSTDTQYF. As DNA, the CDR3 is TGTGCCAGCTCACCACCCCGGTGCGCCCCGAGGACTAGCCCCACCACGAGAAGCACAGATACGCAGTATTTT.

The chain has TRBV28 and TRBJ2-1; D is undetermined. This CDR3 comprises 15 residues. Trimming took 6 bases from V and 0 from J, leaving 12 bases between them. Germline V lookup: CDR1 MDHEN, CDR2 SYDVKM. DNA for the CDR3: TGTGCCAGCAGCCCCATACTATACTCCTACAATGAGCAGTTCTTC. Its protein product is CASSPILYSYNEQFF.

This chain links TRBV11-2 with TRBJ1-1; D is perhaps TRBD1 (5 bases). V was clipped by 6 bases and J by 4 bases, with 12 bases between them. Germline V gives CDR1 SGHAT, CDR2 FQNNGV. This CDR3 region has 13 residues. The CDR3 spells CASSSQGSTEAFF. The CDR3 nucleotides are TGTGCCAGCAGTTCTCAGGGCAGCACTGAAGCTTTCTTT.

J is TRBJ2-1 and V is TRBV7-9, with a weak D call TRBD2 (5 bases). The CDR3 contains 14 residues. Trimming left V 5 bases short and J 8 bases short, with 16 bases between. The V gene's germline CDR1 is SEHNR and CDR2 FQNEAQ (reference sequence). The CDR3 sequence is CASSRWTSPDEQFF. In nucleotides, the CDR3 is TGTGCCAGCAGCAGATGGACTTCCCCCGATGAGCAGTTCTTC.

This chain joins TRBV2 and TRBJ2-7; 14 bases map to TRBD2. This CDR3 has 16 residues. Germline CDR1 and CDR2: SNHLY and FYNNEI. J was trimmed by 2 bases and V by 7 bases; bases with no gene match: 7. The DNA of the CDR3 is TGTGCCAGCATGGGACTAGCGGGAGTAGGGACCTACGAGCAGTACTTC. Translated, it gives CASMGLAGVGTYEQYF.

Here the CDR3 DNA reads TGCGCCAGCAGCCTTCTAGCGGGTAAAGATACGCAGTATTTT. It codes for CASSLLAGKDTQYF. The chain has TRBV10-2 and TRBJ2-3, with 8 bases that match TRBD2. The CDR3 consists of 14 residues. V shed 6 bases and J 5 bases; nucleotides not matched to a gene: 7. Per germline, CDR1 WSHSY and CDR2 SAAADI.

CDR3 sequence reads: CASSGVEGAREQYF. The DNA of the CDR3 is TGTGCCAGCAGTGGGGTGGAGGGGGCAAGGGAGCAGTACTTC. This sequence joins TRBV6-5 and TRBJ2-7; possibly TRBD1 for D (7 bases). The CDR3 has 14 amino acids. Trimming removed 5 bases from V and 7 bases from J, with 18 bases in between. The germline V gene encodes CDR1 MNHEY and CDR2 SVGAGI.

The chain carries TRBV27 and TRBJ1-5; 9 bases match TRBD1. After removal of 7 bases from V and 6 bases from J, the junction contained 16 bases not matched to a gene. This CDR3 is built from 17 residues. Germline assignment: CDR1 MNHEY and CDR2 SMNVEV (reference sequence). CDR3 sequence: CASTPWTGTGISQPQHF. The CDR3, as DNA: TGTGCCAGCACCCCTTGGACCGGGACAGGGATCAGTCAGCCCCAGCATTTT.

This chain uses TRBV5-4 with TRBJ2-1, with 14 bases lining up with TRBD2. J lost 6 bases, V lost 10 bases, and 6 bases had no gene match. Germline V gene lookup returns CDR1 SGHNT and CDR2 YYREEE (reference sequence). The CDR3 spans 14 residues. CDR3 sequence reads: CAGEGTSGSNEQFF. The DNA of the CDR3 is TGTGCCGGAGAAGGGACTAGCGGGAGCAATGAGCAGTTCTTC. The entire variable domain, with the rest obtained from reference TRBV5-4 and TRBJ2-1, is as follows: ETGVTQSPTHLIKTRGQQVTLRCSSQSGHNTVSWYQQALGQGPQFIFQYYREEENGRGNFPPRFSGLQFPNYSSELNVNALELDDSALYLCAGEGTSGSNEQFFGPGTRLTVL.

The sample holds one count of this clone. The V and J genes are TRBV14 and TRBJ1-2, with TRBD1 matching 7 bases. V was clipped by 5 bases and J by 5 bases; unmatched bases: 2. The CDR3 spans 12 residues. Germline assignment: CDR1 SGHDN and CDR2 FVKESK. The CDR3 DNA follows: TGTGCCAGCAGCGGACAGGAGTATGGCTACACCTTC. Its translation is CASSGQEYGYTF.

J is TRBJ1-2 and V is TRBV9; possible D gene TRBD1, 5 bases. Germline CDR1 and CDR2: SGDLS and YYNGEE. V was trimmed by 2 bases and J by 4 bases, leaving 12 bases between them. This CDR3 region has 14 residues. CDR3 protein: CASSVQGRGYGYTF. CDR3 in DNA: TGTGCCAGCAGCGTTCAGGGTAGGGGCTATGGCTACACCTTC.

This chain joins TRBV6-1 and TRBJ2-7; D perhaps matches TRBD2 (6 bases). Trimming stripped 3 bases from V and 6 bases from J, with 12 bases between. CDR3 length: 13 residues. Germline-derived CDR1 and CDR2 are MNHNS and SASEGT. The chain's CDR3 is CASSEGVGGEQYF. CDR3 DNA: TGTGCCAGCAGTGAGGGGGTGGGGGGCGAGCAGTACTTC.

This clone was seen only a few times. The chain recombines TRBV4-2 with TRBJ2-7; TRBD1 is a possible D gene (5 bases). CDR3 length equals 13 residues. Trimming took 1 base from V and 13 from J, leaving 17 bases between them. CDR1 and CDR2 (germline): LGHNA, YNFKEQ. The CDR3 reads CASSQALQDMVYF. DNA for the CDR3: TGTGCCAGCAGCCAAGCTTTGCAGGACATGGTTTACTTC.

The V and J genes are TRBV18 and TRBJ1-2; no definite D call. V lost 8 bases to trimming and J lost 5 bases, with 12 bases between them. Germline V lookup: CDR1 KGHSH, CDR2 LQKENI. The length of the CDR3 is 12 residues. CDR3 coding DNA: TGTGCCAGCCGAACCGACACTTATGGCTACACCTTC. Its translation is CASRTDTYGYTF. Full variable domain (outside the CDR3, taken from reference TRBV18 and TRBJ1-2): NAGVMQNPRHLVRRRGQEARLRCSPMKGHSHVYWYRQLPEEGLKFMVYLQKENIIDESGMPKERFSAEFPKEGPSILRIQQVVRGDSAAYFCASRTDTYGYTFGSGTRLTVV.

The chain recombines TRBV10-3 with TRBJ2-7; a weak D match, TRBD1 (6 bases). The ends were cut back, 0 bases at V and 12 bases at J, with 12 bases in the middle. This CDR3 comprises 12 residues. Germline-derived CDR1 and CDR2 are ENHRY and SYGVKD. In DNA, the CDR3 is TGTGCCATCAGTGAGTCAGGGCAGGGGCCGTACTTC. It codes for CAISESGQGPYF.

This rearrangement joins TRBV30 to TRBJ1-5; D possibly corresponds to TRBD1 (6 bases). The germline CDR1 and CDR2 sequences are GTSNPN and SVGIG (reference sequence). V was pared by 0 bases and J by 3 bases, with 27 bases between. This CDR3 has 20 amino acids. The CDR3 region is CAWSVSGVMAWHTYNQPQHF. CDR3 DNA: TGTGCCTGGAGTGTTTCAGGGGTCATGGCTTGGCATACTTACAATCAGCCCCAGCATTTT.

V usage is TRBV6-1 and J usage is TRBJ1-4, with 8 bases aligning to TRBD1. Trimming cost V 3 bases and J 8 bases; bases outside gene matches: 5. Germline V lookup: CDR1 MNHNS, CDR2 SASEGT. This CDR3 region has 14 residues. In nucleotides, the CDR3 is TGTGCCAGCAGTGACAGGGGGCGCCGCGAAAAACTGTTTTTT. Protein: CASSDRGRREKLFF.

This clone was seen more than once but under ten times. J is TRBJ2-5 and V is TRBV6-5; 9 bases agree with TRBD2. Germline V gene sequence: CDR1 MNHEY, CDR2 SVGAGI. J was trimmed by 5 bases and V by 3 bases; bases with no gene match: 4. The CDR3 extends over 14 amino acids. This CDR3 reads CASSYAGGLETQYF. The CDR3 DNA sequence: TGTGCCAGCAGTTATGCGGGAGGGTTGGAGACCCAGTACTTC.

The chain recombines TRBV28 with TRBJ2-7, with 8 nucleotides matching TRBD1. Germline CDR1 is MDHEN and CDR2 is SYDVKM. The CDR3 runs 18 residues. V gave up 4 bases and J gave up 5 bases; unmatched junction bases: 19. CDR3 DNA: TGTGCCAGCAGTTCCGGTTCGGTCCGGGACAGGCCCATCCACGAGCAGTACTTC. This translates into CASSSGSVRDRPIHEQYF.

This sequence joins TRBV6-5 and TRBJ1-1; D uncertain. The V gene's germline CDR1 is MNHEY and CDR2 SVGAGI. The V gene lost 0 bases and the J gene lost 2 bases, with 7 bases spanning the gap. The CDR3 is 14 amino acids. The CDR3 loop reads CASSYSQINTEAFF. Written as DNA, the CDR3 is TGTGCCAGCAGTTACTCGCAGATTAACACTGAAGCTTTCTTT.